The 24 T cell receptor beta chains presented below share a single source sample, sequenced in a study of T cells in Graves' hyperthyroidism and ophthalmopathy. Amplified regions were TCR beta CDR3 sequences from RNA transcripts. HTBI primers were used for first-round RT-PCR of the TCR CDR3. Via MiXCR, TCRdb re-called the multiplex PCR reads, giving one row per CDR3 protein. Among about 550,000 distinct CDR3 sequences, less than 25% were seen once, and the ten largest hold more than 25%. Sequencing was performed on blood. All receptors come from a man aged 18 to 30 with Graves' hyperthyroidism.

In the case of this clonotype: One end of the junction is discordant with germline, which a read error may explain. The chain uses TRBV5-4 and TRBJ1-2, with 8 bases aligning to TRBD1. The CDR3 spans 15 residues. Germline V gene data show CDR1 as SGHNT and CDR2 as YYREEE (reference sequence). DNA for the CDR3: TGTGCCACCAGCAGGGGGACAGGTTGGGGCTATGGCTACACCTTC. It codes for CATSRGTGWGYGYTF.

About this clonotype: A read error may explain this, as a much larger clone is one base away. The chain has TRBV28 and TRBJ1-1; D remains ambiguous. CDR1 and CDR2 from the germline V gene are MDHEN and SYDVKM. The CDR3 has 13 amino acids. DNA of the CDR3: TGTGCCAACAGTCCGGGGTGGTCCACTGAAGCTTTCTTT. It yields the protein CANSPGWSTEAFF. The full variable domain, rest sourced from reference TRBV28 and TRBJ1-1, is DVKVTQSSRYLVKRTGEKVFLECVQDMDHENMFWYRQDPGLGLRLIYFSYDVKMKEKGDIPEGYSVSREKKERFSLILESASTNQTSMYLCANSPGWSTEAFFGQGTRLTVV.

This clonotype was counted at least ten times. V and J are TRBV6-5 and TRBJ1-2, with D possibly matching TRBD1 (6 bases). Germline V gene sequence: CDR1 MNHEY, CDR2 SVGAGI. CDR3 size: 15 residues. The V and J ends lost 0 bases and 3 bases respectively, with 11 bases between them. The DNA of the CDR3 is TGTGCCAGCAGTTACTCAGCAGGGGAGGACTATGGCTACACCTTC. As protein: CASSYSAGEDYGYTF.

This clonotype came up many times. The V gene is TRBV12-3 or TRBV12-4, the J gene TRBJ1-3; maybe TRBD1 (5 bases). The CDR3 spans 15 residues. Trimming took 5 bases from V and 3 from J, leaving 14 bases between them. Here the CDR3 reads CASSPPGPFGNTIYF. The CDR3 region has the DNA TGTGCCAGCAGTCCCCCGGGACCGTTTGGAAACACCATATATTTT.

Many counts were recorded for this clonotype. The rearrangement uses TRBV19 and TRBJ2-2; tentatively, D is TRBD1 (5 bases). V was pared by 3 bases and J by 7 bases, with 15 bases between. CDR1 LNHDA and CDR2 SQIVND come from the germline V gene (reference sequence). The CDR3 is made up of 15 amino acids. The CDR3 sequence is CASSISRRVHGELFF. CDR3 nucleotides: TGTGCCAGTAGTATCTCCCGCAGGGTTCACGGGGAGCTGTTTTTT.

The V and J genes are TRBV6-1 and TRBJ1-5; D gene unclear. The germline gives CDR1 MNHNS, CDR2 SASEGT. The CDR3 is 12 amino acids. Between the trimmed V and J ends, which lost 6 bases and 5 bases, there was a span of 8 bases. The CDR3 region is CASSSKDQPQHF. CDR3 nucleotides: TGTGCCAGCAGCAGTAAGGATCAGCCCCAGCATTTT.

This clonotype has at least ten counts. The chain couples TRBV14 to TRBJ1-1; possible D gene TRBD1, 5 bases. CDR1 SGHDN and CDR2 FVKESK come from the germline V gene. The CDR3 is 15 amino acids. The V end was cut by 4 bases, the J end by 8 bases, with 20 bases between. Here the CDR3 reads CASSPRRPFGGEAFF. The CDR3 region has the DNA TGTGCCAGCAGCCCAAGACGACCTTTCGGGGGAGAAGCTTTCTTT. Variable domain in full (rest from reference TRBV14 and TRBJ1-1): EAGVTQFPSHSVIEKGQTVTLRCDPISGHDNLYWYRRVMGKEIKFLLHFVKESKQDESGMPNNRFLAERTGGTYSTLKVQPAELEDSGVYFCASSPRRPFGGEAFFGQGTRLTVV.

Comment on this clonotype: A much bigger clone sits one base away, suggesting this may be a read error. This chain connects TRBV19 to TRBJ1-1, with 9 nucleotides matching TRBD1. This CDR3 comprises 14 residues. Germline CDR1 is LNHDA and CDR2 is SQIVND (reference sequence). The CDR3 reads CASSIGQGNTEACF. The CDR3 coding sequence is TGTGCCAGTAGTATCGGACAGGGGAACACTGAAGCTTGCTTT.

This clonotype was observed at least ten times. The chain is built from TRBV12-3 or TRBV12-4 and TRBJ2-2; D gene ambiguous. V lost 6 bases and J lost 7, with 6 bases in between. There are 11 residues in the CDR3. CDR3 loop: CASRLYGELFF. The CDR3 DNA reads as TGTGCCAGCAGATTGTACGGGGAGCTGTTTTTT.

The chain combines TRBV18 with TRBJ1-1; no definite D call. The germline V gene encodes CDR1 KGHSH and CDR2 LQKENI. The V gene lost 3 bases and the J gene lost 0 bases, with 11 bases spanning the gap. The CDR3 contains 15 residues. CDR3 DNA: TGTGCCAGCTCACCCAAAGGGAGCATGAACACTGAAGCTTTCTTT. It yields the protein CASSPKGSMNTEAFF.

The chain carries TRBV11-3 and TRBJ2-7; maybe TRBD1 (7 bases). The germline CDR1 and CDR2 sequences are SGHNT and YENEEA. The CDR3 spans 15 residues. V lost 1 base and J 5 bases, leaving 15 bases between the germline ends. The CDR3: CASSLVRGQGDEQYF. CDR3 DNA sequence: TGTGCCAGCAGCTTAGTCCGGGGGCAGGGGGACGAGCAGTACTTC.

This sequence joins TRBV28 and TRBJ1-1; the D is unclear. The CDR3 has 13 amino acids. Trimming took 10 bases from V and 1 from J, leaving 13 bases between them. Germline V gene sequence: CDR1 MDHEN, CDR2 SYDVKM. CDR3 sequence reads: CAIGGETNTEAFF. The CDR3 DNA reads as TGTGCCATCGGCGGGGAAACGAACACTGAAGCTTTCTTT.

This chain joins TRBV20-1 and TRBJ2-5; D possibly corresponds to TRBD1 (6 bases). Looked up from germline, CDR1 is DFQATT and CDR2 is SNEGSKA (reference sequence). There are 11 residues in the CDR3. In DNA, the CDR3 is TGCAGCCTGAGGCAGGGGGAGACCCAGTACTTC. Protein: CSLRQGETQYF.

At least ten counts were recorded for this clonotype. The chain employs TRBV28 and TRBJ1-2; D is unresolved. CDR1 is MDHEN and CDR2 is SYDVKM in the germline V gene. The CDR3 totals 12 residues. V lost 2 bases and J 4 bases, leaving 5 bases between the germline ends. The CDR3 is CASSLSIYGYTF. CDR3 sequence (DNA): TGTGCCAGCAGTTTAAGCATCTATGGCTACACCTTC.

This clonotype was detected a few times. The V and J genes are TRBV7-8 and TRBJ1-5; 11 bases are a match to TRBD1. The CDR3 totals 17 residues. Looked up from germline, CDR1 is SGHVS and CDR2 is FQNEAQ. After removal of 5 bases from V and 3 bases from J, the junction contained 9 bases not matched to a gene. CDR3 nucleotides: TGTGCCAGCAGCCCAGGACAGGGGGCGGGTAACAATCAGCCCCAGCATTTT. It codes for CASSPGQGAGNNQPQHF.

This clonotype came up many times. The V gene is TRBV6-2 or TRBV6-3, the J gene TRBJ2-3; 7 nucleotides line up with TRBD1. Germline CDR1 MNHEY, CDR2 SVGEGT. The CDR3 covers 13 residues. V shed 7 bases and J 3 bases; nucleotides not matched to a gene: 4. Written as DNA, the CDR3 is TGTGCCAGCACCCAGGGGGAAACAGATACGCAGTATTTT. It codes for CASTQGETDTQYF.

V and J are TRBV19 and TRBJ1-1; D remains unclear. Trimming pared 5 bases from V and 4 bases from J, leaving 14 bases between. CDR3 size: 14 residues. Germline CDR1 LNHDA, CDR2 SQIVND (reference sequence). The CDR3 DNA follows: TGTGCCAGTAGTTCTCAGGCTCGGGTCACTGAAGCTTTCTTT. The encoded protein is CASSSQARVTEAFF.

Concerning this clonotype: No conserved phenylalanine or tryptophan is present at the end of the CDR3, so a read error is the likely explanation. The CDR3 DNA reads TGCAGTGCTAGAGATAGGCCTCAAGAGACCCAGTACCTC. This gives the protein CSARDRPQETQYL. The V and J genes are TRBV20-1 and TRBJ2-5; D remains unclear. CDR1 DFQATT and CDR2 SNEGSKA come from the germline V gene (reference sequence). This CDR3 spans 13 amino acids. V lost 0 bases and J 2 bases, leaving 7 bases between the germline ends.

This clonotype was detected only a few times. CDR3 amino acids: CASSVGQGLYEQYF. CDR3 nucleotides: TGTGCCAGCAGTGTGGGACAGGGTCTCTACGAGCAGTACTTC. The V gene is TRBV2, the J gene TRBJ2-7, with 9 bases that match TRBD1. Trimming cost V 4 bases and J 3 bases; bases outside gene matches: 4. This CDR3 is 14 amino acids long. Germline V gives CDR1 SNHLY, CDR2 FYNNEI.

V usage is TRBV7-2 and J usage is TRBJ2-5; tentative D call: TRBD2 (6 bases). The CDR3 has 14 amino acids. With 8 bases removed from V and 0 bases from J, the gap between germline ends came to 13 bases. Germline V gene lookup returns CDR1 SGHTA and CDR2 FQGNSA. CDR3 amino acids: CASRAAGYQETQYF. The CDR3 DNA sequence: TGTGCCAGCCGCGCGGCGGGGTACCAAGAGACCCAGTACTTC.

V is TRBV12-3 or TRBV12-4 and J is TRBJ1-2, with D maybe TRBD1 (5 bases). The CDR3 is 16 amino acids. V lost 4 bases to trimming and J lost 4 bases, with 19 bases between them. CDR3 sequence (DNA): TGTGCCAGCAGTTCGTCCTCCGCGGGACCGCGCTATGGCTACACCTTC. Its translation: CASSSSSAGPRYGYTF.

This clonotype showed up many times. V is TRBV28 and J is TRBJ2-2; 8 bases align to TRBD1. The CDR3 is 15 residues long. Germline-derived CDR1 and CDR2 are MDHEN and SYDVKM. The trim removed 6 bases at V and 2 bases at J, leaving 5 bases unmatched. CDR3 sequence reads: CASSDRGINTGELFF. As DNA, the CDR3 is TGTGCCAGCAGCGACAGGGGAATTAACACCGGGGAGCTGTTTTTT.

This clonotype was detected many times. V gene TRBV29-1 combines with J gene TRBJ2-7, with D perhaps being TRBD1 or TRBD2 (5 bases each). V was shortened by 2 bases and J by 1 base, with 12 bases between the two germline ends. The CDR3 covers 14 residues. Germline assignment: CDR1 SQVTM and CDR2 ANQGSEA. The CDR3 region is CSVEIGDVSYEQYF. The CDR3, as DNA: TGCAGCGTTGAAATTGGGGACGTATCCTACGAGCAGTACTTC.

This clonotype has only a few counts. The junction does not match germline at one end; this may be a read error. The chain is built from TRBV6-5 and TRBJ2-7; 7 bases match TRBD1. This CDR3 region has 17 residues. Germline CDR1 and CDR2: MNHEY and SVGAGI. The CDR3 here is CAGSLNTGVPPFYEQYF. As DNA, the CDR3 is TGTGCCGGCAGTTTAAACACAGGGGTTCCCCCTTTCTACGAGCAGTACTTC.